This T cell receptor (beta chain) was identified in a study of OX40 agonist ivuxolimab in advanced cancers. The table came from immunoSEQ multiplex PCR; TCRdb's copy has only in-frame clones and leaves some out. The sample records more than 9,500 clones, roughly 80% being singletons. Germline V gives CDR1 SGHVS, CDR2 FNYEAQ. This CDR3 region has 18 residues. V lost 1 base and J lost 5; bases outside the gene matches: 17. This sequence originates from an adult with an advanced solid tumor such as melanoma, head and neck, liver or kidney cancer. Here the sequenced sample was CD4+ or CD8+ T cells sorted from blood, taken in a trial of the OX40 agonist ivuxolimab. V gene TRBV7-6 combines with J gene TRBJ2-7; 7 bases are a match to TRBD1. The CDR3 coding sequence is TGTGCCAGCAGCTTAGAAGTGTTTAGACAGGGTGATATCGACGAGCAGTACTTC. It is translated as CASSLEVFRQGDIDEQYF.